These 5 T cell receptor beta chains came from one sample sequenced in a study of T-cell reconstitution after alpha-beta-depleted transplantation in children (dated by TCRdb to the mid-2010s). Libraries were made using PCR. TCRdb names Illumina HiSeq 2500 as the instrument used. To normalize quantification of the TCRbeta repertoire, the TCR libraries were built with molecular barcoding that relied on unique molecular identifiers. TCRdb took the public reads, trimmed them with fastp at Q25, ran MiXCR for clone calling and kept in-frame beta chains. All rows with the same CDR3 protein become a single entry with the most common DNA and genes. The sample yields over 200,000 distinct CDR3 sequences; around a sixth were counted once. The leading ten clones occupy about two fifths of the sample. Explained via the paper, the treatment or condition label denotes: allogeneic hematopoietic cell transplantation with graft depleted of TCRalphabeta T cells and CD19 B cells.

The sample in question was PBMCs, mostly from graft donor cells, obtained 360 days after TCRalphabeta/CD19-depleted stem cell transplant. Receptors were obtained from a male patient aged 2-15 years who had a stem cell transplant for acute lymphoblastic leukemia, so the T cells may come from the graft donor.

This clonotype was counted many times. DNA for the CDR3: TGTGCCACCAGCAGACCCACCCAGTTCGCTCAGGCTAACTATGGCTACACCTTC. This sequence encodes CATSRPTQFAQANYGYTF. This chain links TRBV15 with TRBJ1-2; D is uncertain. CDR1 is LNHNV and CDR2 is YYDKDF in the germline V gene (reference sequence). The CDR3 is 18 residues long. The V and J ends lost 2 bases and 0 bases respectively, with 19 bases between them.

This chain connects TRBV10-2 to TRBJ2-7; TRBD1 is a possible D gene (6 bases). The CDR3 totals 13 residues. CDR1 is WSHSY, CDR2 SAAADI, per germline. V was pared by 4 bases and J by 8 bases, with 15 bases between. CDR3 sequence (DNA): TGCGCCAGCAGTGGCCGGACAGATCAAAAGCAGTACTTC. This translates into CASSGRTDQKQYF.

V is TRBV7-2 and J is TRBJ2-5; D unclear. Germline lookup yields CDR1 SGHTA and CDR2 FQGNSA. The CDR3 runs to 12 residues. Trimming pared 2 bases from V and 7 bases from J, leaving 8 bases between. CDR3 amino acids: CASSLPQATQYF. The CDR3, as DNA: TGTGCCAGCAGCTTACCCCAGGCGACCCAGTACTTC.

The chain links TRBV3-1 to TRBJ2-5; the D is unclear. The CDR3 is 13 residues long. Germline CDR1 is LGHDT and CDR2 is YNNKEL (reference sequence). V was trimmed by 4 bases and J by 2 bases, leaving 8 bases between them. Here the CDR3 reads CASSLSPQETQYF. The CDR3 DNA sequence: TGTGCCAGCAGCCTATCCCCGCAAGAGACCCAGTACTTC.

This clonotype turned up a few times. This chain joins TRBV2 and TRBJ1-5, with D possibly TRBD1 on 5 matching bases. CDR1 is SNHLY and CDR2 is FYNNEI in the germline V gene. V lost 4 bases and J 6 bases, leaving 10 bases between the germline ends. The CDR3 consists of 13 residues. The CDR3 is CASSGQGPQPQHF. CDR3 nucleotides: TGTGCCAGCAGTGGGCAGGGACCTCAGCCCCAGCATTTT. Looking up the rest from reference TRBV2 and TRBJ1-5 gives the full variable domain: EPEVTQTPSHQVTQMGQEVILRCVPISNHLYFYWYRQILGQKVEFLVSFYNNEISEKSEIFDDQFSVERPDGSNFTLKIRSTKLEDSAMYFCASSGQGPQPQHFGDGTRLSIL.